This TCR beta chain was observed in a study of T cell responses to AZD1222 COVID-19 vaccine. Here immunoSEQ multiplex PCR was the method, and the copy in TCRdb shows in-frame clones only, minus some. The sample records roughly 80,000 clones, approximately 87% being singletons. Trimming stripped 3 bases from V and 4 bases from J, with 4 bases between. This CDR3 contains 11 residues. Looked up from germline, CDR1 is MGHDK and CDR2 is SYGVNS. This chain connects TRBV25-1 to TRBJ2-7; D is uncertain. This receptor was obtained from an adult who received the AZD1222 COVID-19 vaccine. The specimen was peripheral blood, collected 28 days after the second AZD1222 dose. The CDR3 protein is CASSDRYEQYF. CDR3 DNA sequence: TGTGCCAGCAGTGACCGGTACGAGCAGTACTTC.